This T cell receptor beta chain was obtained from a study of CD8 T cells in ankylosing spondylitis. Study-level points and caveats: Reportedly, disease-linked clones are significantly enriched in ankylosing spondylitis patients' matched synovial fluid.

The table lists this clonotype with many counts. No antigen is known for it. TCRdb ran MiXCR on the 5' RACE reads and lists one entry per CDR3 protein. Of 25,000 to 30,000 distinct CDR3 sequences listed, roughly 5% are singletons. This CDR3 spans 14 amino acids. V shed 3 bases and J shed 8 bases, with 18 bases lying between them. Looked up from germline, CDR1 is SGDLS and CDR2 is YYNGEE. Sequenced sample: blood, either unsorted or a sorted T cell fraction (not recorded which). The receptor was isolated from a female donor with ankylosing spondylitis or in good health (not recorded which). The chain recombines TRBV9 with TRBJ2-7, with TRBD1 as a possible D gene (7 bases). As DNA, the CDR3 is TGTGCCAGCAGCGAGCCCCCCGGAGGGGGCAAGCAGTACTTC. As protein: CASSEPPGGGKQYF.